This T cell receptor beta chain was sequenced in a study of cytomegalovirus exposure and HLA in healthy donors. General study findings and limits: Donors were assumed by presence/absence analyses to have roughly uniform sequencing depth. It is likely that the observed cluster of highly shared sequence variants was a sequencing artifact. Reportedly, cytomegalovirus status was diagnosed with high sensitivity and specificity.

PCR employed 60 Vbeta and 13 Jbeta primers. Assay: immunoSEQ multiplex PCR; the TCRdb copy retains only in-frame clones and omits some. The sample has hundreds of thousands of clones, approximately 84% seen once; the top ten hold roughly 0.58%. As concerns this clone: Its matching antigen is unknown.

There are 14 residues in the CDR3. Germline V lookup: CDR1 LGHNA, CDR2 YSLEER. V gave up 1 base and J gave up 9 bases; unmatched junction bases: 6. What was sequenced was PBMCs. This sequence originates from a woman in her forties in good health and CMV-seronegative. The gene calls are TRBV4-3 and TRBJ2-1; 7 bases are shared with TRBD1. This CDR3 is CASSQVYRDSEQFF. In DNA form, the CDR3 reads TGCGCCAGCAGCCAAGTCTATAGGGACAGTGAGCAGTTCTTC.